This T cell receptor (beta chain) came from a study of tumor-infiltrating lymphocytes in primary liver carcinoma (dated 2017 in TCRdb). For context, the study as a whole: Five patients with histopathologically diagnosed primary liver carcinoma underwent surgical resection in China between 2015 and early 2016. Samples yielded roughly 3.5 to 7.5 million productive TCRbeta reads; read depth did not differ significantly between tissue types. For each liver tumor, the study sampled five regions along with adjacent normal tissue and blood, and applied TCRbeta repertoire sequencing, expression microarrays and whole-exome sequencing. The five patients, three men and two women aged 30 to 69 years, had hepatocellular carcinoma (four) or combined HCC and intrahepatic cholangiocarcinoma (one). Repertoires from technical replicates were highly reproducible, with mean shared-clone rates about 0.88 and correlation coefficients above 0.95. Tumors of the five patients were stage T1-T3 N0M0 with maximum diameters of about 4.2 to 10 cm. TCRbeta repertoire sequencing covered about 35 specimens from 5 patients: 25 or so tumor regions, 5 adjacent noncancerous liver tissues and 5 peripheral blood samples.

Using a constant-region primer and ProtoScript II reverse transcriptase, TCRbeta-specific cDNA was reverse-transcribed from 400 to 550 ng total RNA. The TCRbeta libraries were prepared through three rounds of nested multiplex PCR following a slightly modified ARM-PCR procedure. Each of the first two PCR rounds ran for approximately 10 cycles using multiplex TRBV1-TRBV30 forward primers together with a Cbeta reverse primer. Sample barcodes and Illumina adapters were added in a final 25-cycle PCR with Deep VentR polymerase. Amplicons of 200-500 bp were gel-purified with a QIAquick gel extraction kit before sequencing. An Illumina HiSeq 2500 was used to sequence the TCRbeta amplicons, generating 250-bp paired-end reads. Turning to the authors' computational methods: Trimmomatic v0.33 was used to quality-trim the reads, and FLASH v1.2.11 was used to merge paired reads so that full CDR3 sequences could be recovered. MiGEC v1.2.1b assigned V, D and J germline segments to the rearranged TCRbeta sequences. Clonotype statistics, along with Shannon-Wiener diversity indices, were calculated using VDJtools v1.0.0. Except for diversity analysis, only the 250 most abundant clonotypes of each sample were used in subsequent analyses to reduce sampling bias. The public reads were run again by TCRdb, first through fastp at Q25 and then through MiXCR, and only productive beta chains were kept. A single entry per CDR3 protein holds the most common genes and DNA from its merged rows. These V and J calls originate from TCRdb's pipeline instead of the authors' own analysis. The sample table holds 330,000 or so distinct CDR3 sequences, of which around 60% were seen once. 5% to 6.5% of the sample is in the top ten clones.

TRIzol reagent was used to extract blood RNA from unsorted whole blood, while the DNeasy Blood & Tissue kit provided the germline DNA. Patients had chronic HBV infection and were treatment-naive at sampling. Before surgery, approximately 4.3 milliliters of peripheral blood were drawn into K2EDTA tubes. In its sample, this clonotype was seen many times. Its target antigen remains unknown. No base-level quality is on record; no much larger clone is a single base apart. V and J lose 1 base and 7 bases, and a span of 8 bases separates them. The CDR3 numbers 13 residues from cysteine through phenylalanine. Kept here is only the CDR3 DNA, which spans 39 bases and is read in frame from base 1. General study outcomes and caveats: Because only the TCR beta chain was sequenced and unpaired alpha chains were not captured, true repertoire diversity is likely underestimated. The top 250 clones made up a significantly larger repertoire fraction in tumors than in blood (p = 0.039). Pairs of tumor regions showed greater repertoire overlap (mean about 35%) than tumor-adjacent pairs (roughly 17%) or tumor-blood pairs (around 15%), which is consistent with antigen-driven expansion. Comparison of CD4+ and CD8+ T cell repertoires was precluded by the use of bulk unsorted samples. The study included only a few patients, and the authors note findings should be validated in a larger study.

Recombination connected TRBV12-3 or TRBV12-4 to TRBJ2-1; a tentative D match to TRBD1 spans 5 bases. The sequenced sample consisted of peripheral blood. This TCR was sampled from a man between 35 and 55 years old with primary liver carcinoma and hepatitis B virus infection. CDR3 reads: CASSLGAGNEQFF. The nucleotide sequence reads as follows: TGTGCCAGCAGTTTAGGTGCAGGGAATGAGCAGTTCTTC.